This is a list of T cell receptor beta chains from one sample in a study of beta chain features in type 1 diabetes. Clones were read by immunoSEQ multiplex PCR, and TCRdb kept only the in-frame ones, dropping some. Of roughly 290,000 clones in the sample, 8% were seen once. Material: central memory CD4+ T cells from blood. Every receptor here comes from a young woman in good health. Both conserved end residues are part of each CDR3. The D gene is left open where the match is weak. Only part of the rows carry a size: once, few, many, or a class if the clone is expanded.

V gene: TRBV4-2; J gene: TRBJ1-1; clone size: few; D gene: .; CDR3 DNA: TGTGCCAGCAGCCAAGATAACAGGGTCACTGAAGCTTTCTTT; CDR3 protein: CASSQDNRVTEAFF
V gene: TRBV6-5; J gene: TRBJ2-1; clone size: few; D gene: TRBD1; CDR3 DNA: TGTGCCAGCAGTTACCAGGGACAGTGGGGGAACAATGAGCAGTTCTTC; CDR3 protein: CASSYQGQWGNNEQFF
V gene: TRBV7-2; J gene: TRBJ2-3; clone size: few; D gene: TRBD2; CDR3 DNA: TGTGCCAGCAGCTCCCAGCGGGAAGCCACAGATACGCAGTATTTT; CDR3 protein: CASSSQREATDTQYF
V gene: TRBV5-4; J gene: TRBJ2-3; clone size: once; D gene: .; CDR3 DNA: TGTGCCAGCAGCTTGGGTCAGGGGCTGGGTACGCAGTATTTT; CDR3 protein: CASSLGQGLGTQYF
V gene: TRBV9; J gene: TRBJ1-2; clone size: .; D gene: TRBD1; CDR3 DNA: TGTGCCAGCAGCTCAAACAGGGGAGTGGGGGACTATGGCTACACCTTC; CDR3 protein: CASSSNRGVGDYGYTF
V gene: TRBV11-3; J gene: TRBJ1-2; clone size: .; D gene: .; CDR3 DNA: TGTGCCATCAGCTTGGCATATTCTAACTATGGCTACACCTTC; CDR3 protein: CAISLAYSNYGYTF
V gene: TRBV18; J gene: TRBJ2-1; clone size: few; D gene: TRBD2; CDR3 DNA: TGTGCCAGCTCACCTCGGGGACTAGCGGGGGTTGGCAATGAGCAGTTCTTC; CDR3 protein: CASSPRGLAGVGNEQFF
V gene: TRBV7-9; J gene: TRBJ1-1; clone size: many; D gene: .; CDR3 DNA: TGTGCCGGCGGGCGGAACACTGAAGCTTTCTTT; CDR3 protein: CAGGRNTEAFF
V gene: TRBV6-6; J gene: TRBJ2-7; clone size: few; D gene: .; CDR3 DNA: TGTGCCAATCCGGGACGGACCCTCTACGAGCAGTACTTC; CDR3 protein: CANPGRTLYEQYF
V gene: TRBV7-2; J gene: TRBJ2-7; clone size: .; D gene: TRBD2; CDR3 DNA: TGTGCCAGCAGCCCCAATATAGCGGGAGGTTCCGAGCAGTACTTC; CDR3 protein: CASSPNIAGGSEQYF
V gene: TRBV2; J gene: TRBJ1-2; clone size: .; D gene: .; CDR3 DNA: TGTGCCAGCAGTTACGCGGACTACACCTTC; CDR3 protein: CASSYADYTF
V gene: TRBV11-2; J gene: TRBJ2-3; clone size: .; D gene: .; CDR3 DNA: TGTGCCAGCAGCTTACGTAGTTTGACCGATACTTGGACAGATACGCAGTATTTT; CDR3 protein: CASSLRSLTDTWTDTQYF
V gene: TRBV15; J gene: TRBJ2-1; clone size: many; D gene: TRBD2; CDR3 DNA: TGTGCCACCAGCAGAATCCCCTCTCAGCGGGGGGGCATCGATGAGCAGTTCTTC; CDR3 protein: CATSRIPSQRGGIDEQFF
V gene: TRBV15; J gene: TRBJ2-2; clone size: .; D gene: TRBD1; CDR3 DNA: TGTGCCACCAGCAACCGGGACAGGGGGCCTGGGGAGCTGTTTTTT; CDR3 protein: CATSNRDRGPGELFF
V gene: TRBV29-1; J gene: TRBJ2-7; clone size: many; D gene: .; CDR3 DNA: TGCAGCGTAGGGTTGGACACTCAATACGAGCAGTACTTC; CDR3 protein: CSVGLDTQYEQYF
V gene: TRBV7-8; J gene: TRBJ1-1; clone size: many; D gene: .; CDR3 DNA: TGTGCCAGCAGCCACGACACGAACACTGAAGCTTTCTTT; CDR3 protein: CASSHDTNTEAFF
V gene: TRBV27; J gene: TRBJ2-1; clone size: .; D gene: .; CDR3 DNA: TGTGCCAGCAGTCAACCTTGGCAGGGGAGTCCCAATGAGCAGTTCTTC; CDR3 protein: CASSQPWQGSPNEQFF
V gene: TRBV7-2; J gene: TRBJ2-1; clone size: few; D gene: .; CDR3 DNA: TGTGCCAGCAGCCTACACCCAGGGCAAGAGGTAGATGAGCAGTTCTTC; CDR3 protein: CASSLHPGQEVDEQFF
V gene: TRBV5-6; J gene: TRBJ2-1; clone size: many; D gene: .; CDR3 DNA: TGTGCCAGCAGCTTGCGGGGTCTGCCGTACAATGAGCAGTTCTTC; CDR3 protein: CASSLRGLPYNEQFF
V gene: TRBV28; J gene: TRBJ1-4; clone size: .; D gene: TRBD1; CDR3 DNA: TGTGCCAGCAGTCTGGACAGGGTTGAAAAACTGTTTTTT; CDR3 protein: CASSLDRVEKLFF
V gene: TRBV11-3; J gene: TRBJ2-1; clone size: .; D gene: .; CDR3 DNA: TGTGCCAGCAGCCCCCCCGGCAGGGCCCATGAGCAGTTCTTC; CDR3 protein: CASSPPGRAHEQFF
V gene: TRBV9; J gene: TRBJ2-2; clone size: .; D gene: .; CDR3 DNA: TGTGCCAGCAGCGTAGTCCCGACTTCCGCCGGGGAGCTGTTTTTT; CDR3 protein: CASSVVPTSAGELFF
V gene: TRBV7-3; J gene: TRBJ2-1; clone size: few; D gene: .; CDR3 DNA: TGTGCCAGCAGCCTCGAGGGCGTGGTGCAGTTCTTC; CDR3 protein: CASSLEGVVQFF
V gene: TRBV7-2; J gene: TRBJ2-5; clone size: .; D gene: .; CDR3 DNA: TGTGCCAGCAGCTTAGTTAGACAAGAGACCCAGTACTTC; CDR3 protein: CASSLVRQETQYF
V gene: TRBV6-5; J gene: TRBJ1-2; clone size: .; D gene: .; CDR3 DNA: TGTGCCAGCACGGAGGGAAGATCCTATGGCTACACCTTC; CDR3 protein: CASTEGRSYGYTF
V gene: TRBV11-3; J gene: TRBJ2-5; clone size: .; D gene: .; CDR3 DNA: TGTGCCAGCAGCCAAGATATCACCCGTGGTGTGACCCAGTACTTC; CDR3 protein: CASSQDITRGVTQYF